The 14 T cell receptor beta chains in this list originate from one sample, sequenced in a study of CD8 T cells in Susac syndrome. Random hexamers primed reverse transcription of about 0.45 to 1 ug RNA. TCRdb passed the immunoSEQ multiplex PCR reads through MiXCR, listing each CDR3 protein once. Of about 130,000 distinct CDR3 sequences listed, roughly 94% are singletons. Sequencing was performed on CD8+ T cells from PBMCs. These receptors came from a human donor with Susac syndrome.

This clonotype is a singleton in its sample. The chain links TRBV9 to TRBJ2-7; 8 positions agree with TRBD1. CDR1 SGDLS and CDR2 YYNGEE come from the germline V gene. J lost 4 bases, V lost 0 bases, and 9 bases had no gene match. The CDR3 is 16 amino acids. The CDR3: CASSVAAGGALYEQYF. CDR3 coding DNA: TGTGCCAGCAGCGTAGCCGCAGGGGGCGCATTGTACGAGCAGTACTTC.

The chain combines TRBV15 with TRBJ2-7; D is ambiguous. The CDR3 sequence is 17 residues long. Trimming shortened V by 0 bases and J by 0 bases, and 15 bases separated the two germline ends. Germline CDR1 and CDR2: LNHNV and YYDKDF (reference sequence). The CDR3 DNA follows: TGTGCCACCAGCAGAGACGGCGTAGATAAAAGCTCCTACGAGCAGTACTTC. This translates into CATSRDGVDKSSYEQYF.

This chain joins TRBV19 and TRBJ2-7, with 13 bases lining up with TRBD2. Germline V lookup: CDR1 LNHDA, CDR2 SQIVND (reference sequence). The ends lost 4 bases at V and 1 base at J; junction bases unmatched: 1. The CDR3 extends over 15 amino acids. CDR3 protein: CASSRGLAGSYEQYF. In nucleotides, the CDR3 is TGTGCCAGTAGTAGGGGACTAGCGGGATCCTACGAGCAGTACTTC.

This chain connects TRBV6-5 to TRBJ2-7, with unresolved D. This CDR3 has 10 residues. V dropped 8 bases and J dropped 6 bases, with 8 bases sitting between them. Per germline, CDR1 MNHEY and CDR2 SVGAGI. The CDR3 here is CASGKREQYF. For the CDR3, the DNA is TGTGCCAGCGGGAAACGCGAGCAGTACTTC.

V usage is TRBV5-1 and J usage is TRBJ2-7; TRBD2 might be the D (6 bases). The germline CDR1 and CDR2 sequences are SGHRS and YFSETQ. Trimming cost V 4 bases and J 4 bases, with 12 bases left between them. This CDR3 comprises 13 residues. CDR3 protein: CASSPIGTYEQYF. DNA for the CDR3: TGCGCCAGCAGCCCGATAGGGACTTACGAGCAGTACTTC.

The CDR3: CASSSPLAGGHIQYF. CDR3 nucleotides: TGTGCCAGCAGCTCGCCCCTAGCGGGAGGACACATTCAGTACTTC. The rearrangement links TRBV7-9 to TRBJ2-4, with TRBD2 identical over 11 bases. CDR3 length equals 15 residues. From germline, CDR1 is SEHNR and CDR2 FQNEAQ (reference sequence). The trim removed 4 bases at V and 8 bases at J, leaving 7 bases unmatched.

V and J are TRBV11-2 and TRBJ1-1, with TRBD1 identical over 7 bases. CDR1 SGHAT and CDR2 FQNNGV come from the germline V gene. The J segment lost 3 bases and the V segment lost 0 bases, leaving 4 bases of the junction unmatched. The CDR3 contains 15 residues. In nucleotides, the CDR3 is TGTGCCAGCAGCTTAGATCGACAGGGCTACACTGAAGCTTTCTTT. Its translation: CASSLDRQGYTEAFF.

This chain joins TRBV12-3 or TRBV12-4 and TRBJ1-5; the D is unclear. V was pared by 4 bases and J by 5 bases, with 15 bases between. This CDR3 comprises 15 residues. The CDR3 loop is CASSYSAVSHQPQHF. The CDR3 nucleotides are TGTGCCAGCAGTTATAGCGCGGTGTCGCATCAGCCCCAGCATTTT.

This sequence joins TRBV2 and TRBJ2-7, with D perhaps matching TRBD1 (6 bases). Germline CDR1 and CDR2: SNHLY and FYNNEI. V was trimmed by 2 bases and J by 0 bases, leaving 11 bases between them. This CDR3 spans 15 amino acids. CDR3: CASSEMTGDSYEQYF. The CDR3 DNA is TGTGCCAGCAGTGAAATGACAGGTGACTCCTACGAGCAGTACTTC.

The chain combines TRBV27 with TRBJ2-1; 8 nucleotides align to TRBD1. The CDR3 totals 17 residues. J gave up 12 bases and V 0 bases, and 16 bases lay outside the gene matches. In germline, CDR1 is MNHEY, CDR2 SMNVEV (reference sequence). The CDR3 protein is CASSLSFPGQATFGQFF. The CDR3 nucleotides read TGTGCCAGCAGTTTATCCTTTCCGGGACAGGCCACTTTTGGGCAGTTCTTC.

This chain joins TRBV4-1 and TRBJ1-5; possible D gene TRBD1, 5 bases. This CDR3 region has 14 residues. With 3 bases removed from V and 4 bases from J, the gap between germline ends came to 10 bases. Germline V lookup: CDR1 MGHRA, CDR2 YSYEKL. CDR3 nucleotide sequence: TGCGCCAGCAGCCAGTTGAGGGGAAATCAGCCCCAGCATTTT. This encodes CASSQLRGNQPQHF.

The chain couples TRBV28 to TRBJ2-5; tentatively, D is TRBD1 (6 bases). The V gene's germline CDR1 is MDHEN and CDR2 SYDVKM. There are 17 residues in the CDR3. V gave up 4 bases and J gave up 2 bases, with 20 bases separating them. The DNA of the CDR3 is TGTGCCAGCAGTTACCCATCGACAGGAAGAGGGCAAGAGACCCAGTACTTC. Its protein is CASSYPSTGRGQETQYF.

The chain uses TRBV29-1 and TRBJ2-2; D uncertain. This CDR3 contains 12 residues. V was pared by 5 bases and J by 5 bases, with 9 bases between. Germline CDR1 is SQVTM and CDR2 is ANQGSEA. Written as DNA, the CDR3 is TGCAGCGTTTTTTACCTTACCGGGGAGCTGTTTTTT. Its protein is CSVFYLTGELFF.

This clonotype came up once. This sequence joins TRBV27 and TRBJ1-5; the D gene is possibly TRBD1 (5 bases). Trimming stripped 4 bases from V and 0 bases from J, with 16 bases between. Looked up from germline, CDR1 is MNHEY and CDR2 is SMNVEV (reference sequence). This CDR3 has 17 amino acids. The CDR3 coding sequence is TGTGCCAGCAGTTCCCCAGGGTCGGGCTATAGCAATCAGCCCCAGCATTTT. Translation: CASSSPGSGYSNQPQHF.